The rows below give T cell receptor beta chains drawn from one sample of a study of human T cells and chemical hapten exposure. TCRdb redid the calling of the RACE reads with MiXCR, one entry per CDR3 protein. The table shows fewer than 100,000 distinct CDR3 sequences, with 11% occurring only once. The material was whole blood, obtained in connection with sensitization to the hapten diphenylcyclopropenone (DPC). The receptors shown here come from a woman aged 30 to 39 with alopecia areata. Some clones in this sample may be carry-over from other donors' samples. The CDR3 runs from the conserved cysteine through the conserved F or W. D genes are given only for firm matches. The size of a clone is reported for some rows only, either as once, few or many, or as a class for expanded clones.

TRBJ2-4 15 NA TRBV7-9 NA CASSLGVLPRDIQYF TGTGCCAGCAGCTTAGGTGTACTCCCCAGGGACATTCAGTACTTC
TRBJ2-7 12 few TRBV7-6 NA CASSASVYEQYF TGTGCCAGCAGCGCCAGCGTCTACGAGCAGTACTTC
TRBJ2-1 17 NA TRBV27 TRBD2 CASSPLEIAGGRDEQFF TGTGCCAGCAGTCCCTTGGAGATAGCGGGAGGCAGGGATGAGCAGTTCTTC
TRBJ1-1 13 many TRBV29-1 TRBD1 CSVAKNGQAEAFF TGCAGCGTTGCCAAGAATGGACAGGCTGAAGCTTTCTTT
TRBJ2-2 15 NA TRBV6-1 TRBD1 CASRRDRGETGELFF TGTGCCAGCAGGCGAGACAGGGGGGAGACCGGGGAGCTGTTTTTT
TRBJ2-1 15 NA TRBV14 NA CASSHLGSGYNEQFF TGTGCCAGCAGCCACTTGGGATCGGGGTACAATGAGCAGTTCTTC
TRBJ1-1 11 few TRBV3-1 NA CASSNLRDAFF TGTGCCAGCAGCAACCTCAGGGATGCTTTCTTT
TRBJ1-5 13 few TRBV20-1 NA CSARNANNQPQHF TGCAGTGCTAGAAACGCCAATAATCAGCCCCAGCATTTT
TRBJ1-1 14 NA TRBV12-3/TRBV12-4 NA CASSLAAGGTEAFF TGTGCCAGCAGTTTAGCGGCAGGTGGCACTGAAGCTTTCTTT
TRBJ1-1 15 few TRBV29-1 TRBD1 CSVYGTGISGTEAFF TGCAGCGTTTATGGGACAGGTATCTCGGGCACTGAAGCTTTCTTT
TRBJ1-5 12 NA TRBV5-6 NA CASSYMDQPQHF TGTGCCAGCAGCTACATGGATCAGCCCCAGCATTTT
TRBJ1-1 14 NA TRBV18 TRBD1 CASSPTGTNTEAFF TGTGCCAGCTCACCGACAGGGACGAACACTGAAGCTTTCTTT
TRBJ2-3 11 NA TRBV18 NA CAGSPGDTQYF TGTGCCGGCTCACCAGGAGATACGCAGTATTTT
TRBJ1-4 15 many TRBV7-9 NA CASSLILTANEKLFF TGTGCCAGCAGCTTAATTTTGACGGCAAATGAAAAACTGTTTTTT
TRBJ1-2 15 NA TRBV18 NA CASSPPGGAIYGYTF TGTGCCAGCTCACCACCGGGGGGTGCGATCTATGGCTACACCTTC
TRBJ2-1 12 many TRBV20-1 NA CSAAGIDNEQFF TGCAGTGCGGCAGGGATCGACAATGAGCAGTTCTTC
TRBJ2-3 15 many TRBV6-2/TRBV6-3 TRBD2 CASSYTSGTADTQYF TGTGCCAGCAGTTATACTAGCGGGACGGCAGATACGCAGTATTTT